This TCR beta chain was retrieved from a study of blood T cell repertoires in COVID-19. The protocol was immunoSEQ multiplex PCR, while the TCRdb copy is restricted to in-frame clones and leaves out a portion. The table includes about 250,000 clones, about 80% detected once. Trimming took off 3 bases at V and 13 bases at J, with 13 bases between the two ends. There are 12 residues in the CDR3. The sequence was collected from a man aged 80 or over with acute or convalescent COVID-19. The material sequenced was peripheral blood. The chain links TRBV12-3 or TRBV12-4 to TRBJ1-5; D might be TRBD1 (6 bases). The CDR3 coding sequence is TGTGCCAGCAGTTTTGGACAGACCCTTCAGCATTTT. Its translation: CASSFGQTLQHF.